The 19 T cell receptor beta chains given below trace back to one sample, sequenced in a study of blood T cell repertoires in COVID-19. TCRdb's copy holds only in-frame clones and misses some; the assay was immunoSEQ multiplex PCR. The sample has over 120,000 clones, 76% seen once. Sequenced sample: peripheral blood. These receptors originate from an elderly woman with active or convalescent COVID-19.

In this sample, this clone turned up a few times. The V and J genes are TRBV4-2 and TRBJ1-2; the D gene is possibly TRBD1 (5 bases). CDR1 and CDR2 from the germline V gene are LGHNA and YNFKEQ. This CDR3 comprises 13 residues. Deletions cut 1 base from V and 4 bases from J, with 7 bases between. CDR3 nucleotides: TGTGCCAGCAGCCAAGCCGACAGCTATGGCTACACCTTC. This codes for CASSQADSYGYTF.

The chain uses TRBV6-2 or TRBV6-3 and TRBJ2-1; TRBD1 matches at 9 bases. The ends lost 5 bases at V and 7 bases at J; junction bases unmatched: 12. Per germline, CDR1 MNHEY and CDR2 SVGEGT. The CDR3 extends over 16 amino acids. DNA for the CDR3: TGTGCCAGCAGTATACCGATGGGACAGGGATCGAATGAGCAGTTCTTC. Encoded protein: CASSIPMGQGSNEQFF.

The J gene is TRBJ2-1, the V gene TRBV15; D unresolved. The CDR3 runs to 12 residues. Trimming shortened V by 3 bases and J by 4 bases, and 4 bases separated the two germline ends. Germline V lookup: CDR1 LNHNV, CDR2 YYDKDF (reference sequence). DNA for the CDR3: TGTGCCACCAGCAGCGGTTACAATGAGCAGTTCTTC. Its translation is CATSSGYNEQFF.

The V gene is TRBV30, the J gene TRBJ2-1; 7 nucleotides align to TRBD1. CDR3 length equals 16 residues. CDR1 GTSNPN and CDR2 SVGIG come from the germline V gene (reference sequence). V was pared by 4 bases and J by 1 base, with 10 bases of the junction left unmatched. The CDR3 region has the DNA TGTGCCTGGAATCAACCCGGACAGGCGTCCTACAATGAGCAGTTCTTC. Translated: CAWNQPGQASYNEQFF.

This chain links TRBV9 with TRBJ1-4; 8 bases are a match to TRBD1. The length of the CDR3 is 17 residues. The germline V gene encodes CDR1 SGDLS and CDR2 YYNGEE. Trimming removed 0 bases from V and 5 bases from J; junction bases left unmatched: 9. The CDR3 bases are TGTGCCAGCAGCGTAGGACTAACAGGGGGGGAAAATGAAAAACTGTTTTTT. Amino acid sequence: CASSVGLTGGENEKLFF.

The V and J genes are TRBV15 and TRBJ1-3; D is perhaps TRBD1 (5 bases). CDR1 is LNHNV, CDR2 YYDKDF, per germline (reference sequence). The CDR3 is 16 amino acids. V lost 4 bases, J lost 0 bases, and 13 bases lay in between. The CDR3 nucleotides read TGTGCCACCAGCAAAGGGGCAGTCAACTCTGGAAACACCATATATTTT. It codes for CATSKGAVNSGNTIYF.

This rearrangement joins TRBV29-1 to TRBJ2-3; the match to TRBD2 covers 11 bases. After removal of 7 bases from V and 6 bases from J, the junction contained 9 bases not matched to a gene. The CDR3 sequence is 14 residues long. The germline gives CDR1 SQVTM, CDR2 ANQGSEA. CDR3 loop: CSAHLTSGVDTQYF. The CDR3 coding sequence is TGCAGCGCTCACCTGACTAGCGGGGTTGATACGCAGTATTTT.

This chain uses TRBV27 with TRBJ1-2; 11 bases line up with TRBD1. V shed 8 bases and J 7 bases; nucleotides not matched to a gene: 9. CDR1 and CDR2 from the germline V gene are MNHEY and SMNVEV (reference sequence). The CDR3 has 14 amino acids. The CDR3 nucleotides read TGTGCCAGCGGACGACCGGGACAGGGGGGTGGCTACACCTTC. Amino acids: CASGRPGQGGGYTF.

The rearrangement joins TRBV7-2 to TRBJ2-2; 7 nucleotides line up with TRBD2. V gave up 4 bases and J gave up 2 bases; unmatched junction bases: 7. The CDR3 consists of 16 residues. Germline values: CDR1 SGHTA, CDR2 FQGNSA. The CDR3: CASSSQLGLNTGELFF. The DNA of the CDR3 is TGTGCCAGCAGCTCACAACTGGGACTAAACACCGGGGAGCTGTTTTTT. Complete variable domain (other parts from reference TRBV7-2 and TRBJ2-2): GAGVSQSPSNKVTEKGKDVELRCDPISGHTALYWYRQSLGQGLEFLIYFQGNSAPDKSGLPSDRFSAERTGGSVSTLTIQRTQQEDSAVYLCASSSQLGLNTGELFFGEGSRLTVL.

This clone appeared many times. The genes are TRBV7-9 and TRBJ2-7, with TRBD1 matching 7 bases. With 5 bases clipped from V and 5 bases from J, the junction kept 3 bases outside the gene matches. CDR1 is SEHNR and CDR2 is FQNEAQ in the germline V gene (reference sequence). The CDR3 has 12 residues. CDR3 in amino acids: CASSPTGNEQYF. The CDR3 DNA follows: TGTGCCAGCAGCCCGACAGGGAACGAGCAGTACTTC.

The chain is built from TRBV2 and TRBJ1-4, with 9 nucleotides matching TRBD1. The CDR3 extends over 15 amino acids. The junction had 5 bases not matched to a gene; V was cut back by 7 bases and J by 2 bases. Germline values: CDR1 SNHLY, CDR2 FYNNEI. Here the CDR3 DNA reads TGTGCCAGCACATGGGGACAGGGCACTAATGAAAAACTGTTTTTT. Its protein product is CASTWGQGTNEKLFF.

The CDR3: CAWSVTASGGLEQFF. CDR3 sequence (DNA): TGTGCCTGGAGTGTAACGGCTAGCGGGGGGCTTGAGCAGTTCTTC. This chain connects TRBV30 to TRBJ2-1, with 11 positions matching TRBD2. The germline V gene encodes CDR1 GTSNPN and CDR2 SVGIG (reference sequence). The CDR3 is 15 amino acids. The J segment lost 9 bases and the V segment lost 0 bases, leaving 7 bases of the junction unmatched.

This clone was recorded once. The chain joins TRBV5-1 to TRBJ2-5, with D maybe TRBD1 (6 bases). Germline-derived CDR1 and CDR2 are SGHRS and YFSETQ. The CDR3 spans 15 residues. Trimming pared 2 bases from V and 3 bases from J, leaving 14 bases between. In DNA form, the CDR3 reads TGCGCCAGCAGCTTAACAGGGTTCTCGAAAGAGACCCAGTACTTC. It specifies CASSLTGFSKETQYF.

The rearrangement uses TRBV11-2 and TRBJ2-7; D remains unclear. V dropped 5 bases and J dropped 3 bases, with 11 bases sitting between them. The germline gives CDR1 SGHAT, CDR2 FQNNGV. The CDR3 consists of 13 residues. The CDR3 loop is CASSLQSNYEQYF. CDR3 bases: TGTGCCAGCAGCCTGCAGTCAAACTACGAGCAGTACTTC.

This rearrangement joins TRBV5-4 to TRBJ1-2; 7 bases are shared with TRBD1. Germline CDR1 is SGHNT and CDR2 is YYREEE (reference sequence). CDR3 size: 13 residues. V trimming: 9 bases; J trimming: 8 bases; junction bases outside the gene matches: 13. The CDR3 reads CATGIQGVVGYTF. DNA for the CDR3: TGTGCCACTGGGATTCAGGGGGTGGTGGGCTACACCTTC.

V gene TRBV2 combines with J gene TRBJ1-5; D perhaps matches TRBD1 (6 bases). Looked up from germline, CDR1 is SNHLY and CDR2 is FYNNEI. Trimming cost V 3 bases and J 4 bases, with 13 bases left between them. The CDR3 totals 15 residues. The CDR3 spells CASSDRGGRNQPQHF. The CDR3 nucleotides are TGTGCCAGCAGTGATAGGGGGGGCAGGAATCAGCCCCAGCATTTT.

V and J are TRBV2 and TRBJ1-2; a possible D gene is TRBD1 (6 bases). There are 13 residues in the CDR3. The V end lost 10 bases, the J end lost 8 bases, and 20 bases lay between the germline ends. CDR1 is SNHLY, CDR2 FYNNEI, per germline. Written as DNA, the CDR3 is TGTGCCACCCCCGGGGGGGCAACTAGGGGCTACACCTTC. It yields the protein CATPGGATRGYTF. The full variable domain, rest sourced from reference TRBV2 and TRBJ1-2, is EPEVTQTPSHQVTQMGQEVILRCVPISNHLYFYWYRQILGQKVEFLVSFYNNEISEKSEIFDDQFSVERPDGSNFTLKIRSTKLEDSAMYFCATPGGATRGYTFGSGTRLTVV.

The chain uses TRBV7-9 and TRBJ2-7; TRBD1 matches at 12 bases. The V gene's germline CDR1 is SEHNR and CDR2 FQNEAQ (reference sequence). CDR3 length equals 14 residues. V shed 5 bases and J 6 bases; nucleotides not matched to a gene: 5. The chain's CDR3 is CASSTGQGASEQYF. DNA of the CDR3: TGTGCCAGCAGCACGGGACAGGGGGCTTCCGAGCAGTACTTC.

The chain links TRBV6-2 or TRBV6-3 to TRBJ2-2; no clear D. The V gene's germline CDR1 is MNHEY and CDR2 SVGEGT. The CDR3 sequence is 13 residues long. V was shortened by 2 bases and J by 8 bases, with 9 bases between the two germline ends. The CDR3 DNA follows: TGTGCCAGCAGTTACGTCGACATAGGGGAGCTGTTTTTT. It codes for CASSYVDIGELFF.